The 12 T cell receptor beta chains below all came from one sample that was sequenced in a study of T cell responses to AZD1222 COVID-19 vaccine (dated by TCRdb to the early 2020s). The sample's time point label is to be understood as: baseline before first vaccination. Libraries were built with the immunoSEQ multiplex PCR assay. TCRdb limited this immuneACCESS table to in-frame rearrangements with V and J called. A share of clones is missing; checked studies link under half to unresolved V genes, and the rest is unexplained. Across this sample there are roughly 140,000 clones, with about nine tenths seen only once. Clones ranked in the top ten supply about 3% of the sample. This specimen consisted of peripheral blood, obtained on day 0 of AZD1222 vaccination. The receptors come from an adult in good health.

The rearrangement uses TRBV7-2 and TRBJ2-2; D not resolved. The length of the CDR3 is 12 residues. Germline loops: CDR1 SGHTA, CDR2 FQGNSA. Deletions cut 4 bases from V and 7 bases from J, with 7 bases between. CDR3 region: CASSSQYGELFF. CDR3 coding DNA: TGTGCCAGCAGCTCCCAGTACGGGGAGCTGTTTTTT.

The V gene is TRBV4-2, the J gene TRBJ1-5, with D unclear. This CDR3 is 13 amino acids long. Trimming stripped 1 base from V and 5 bases from J, with 6 bases between. The germline gives CDR1 LGHNA, CDR2 YNFKEQ. CDR3 sequence reads: CASSQVRDQPQHF. The DNA for the CDR3 is TGTGCCAGCAGCCAAGTTCGGGATCAGCCCCAGCATTTT.

The chain couples TRBV10-3 to TRBJ1-2, with D unclear. The V gene lost 6 bases and the J gene lost 6 bases, with 11 bases spanning the gap. Per germline, CDR1 ENHRY and CDR2 SYGVKD. This CDR3 has 12 amino acids. This CDR3 reads CAIRGLGDGYTF. CDR3 in DNA: TGTGCCATCAGAGGCCTAGGAGATGGCTACACCTTC.

The chain uses TRBV27 and TRBJ1-4; no clear D gene. The germline CDR1 and CDR2 sequences are MNHEY and SMNVEV (reference sequence). CDR3 length equals 17 residues. The V end lost 6 bases, the J end lost 4 bases, and 21 bases lay between the germline ends. DNA of the CDR3: TGTGCCAGCAGCCGGGCCTTGGAGGCGATAAGTAATGAAAAACTGTTTTTT. Its protein is CASSRALEAISNEKLFF.

The chain is built from TRBV5-1 and TRBJ1-1, with D maybe TRBD1 (5 bases). Germline values: CDR1 SGHRS, CDR2 YFSETQ. There are 14 residues in the CDR3. V lost 4 bases, J lost 3 bases, and 13 bases lay in between. CDR3 DNA: TGCGCCAGCAGCAACAAACAGGCGTACACTGAAGCTTTCTTT. This codes for CASSNKQAYTEAFF. The full variable domain, in which reference TRBV5-1 and TRBJ1-1 provide the parts outside the CDR3, is KAGVTQTPRYLIKTRGQQVTLSCSPISGHRSVSWYQQTPGQGLQFLFEYFSETQRNKGNFPGRFSGRQFSNSRSEMNVSTLELGDSALYLCASSNKQAYTEAFFGQGTRLTVV.

This chain joins TRBV11-3 and TRBJ2-1; D is unclear. Germline V lookup: CDR1 SGHNT, CDR2 YENEEA. The CDR3 covers 16 residues. V was clipped by 3 bases and J by 2 bases, with 14 bases between them. In nucleotides, the CDR3 is TGTGCCAGCAGCTTCCGTCAGGCAGAACCCTACAATGAGCAGTTCTTC. Residues: CASSFRQAEPYNEQFF. Full variable domain (missing parts from reference TRBV11-3 and TRBJ2-1): EAGVVQSPRYKIIEKKQPVAFWCNPISGHNTLYWYLQNLGQGPELLIRYENEEAVDDSQLPKDRFSAERLKGVDSTLKIQPAELGDSAVYLCASSFRQAEPYNEQFFGPGTRLTVL.

The gene calls are TRBV19 and TRBJ2-3, with TRBD1 matching 8 bases. V dropped 5 bases and J dropped 5; count of bases not matched to a gene: 9. The CDR3 runs to 15 residues. Germline V CDR1 and CDR2: LNHDA, SQIVND (reference sequence). CDR3 in DNA: TGTGCCAGTAGTTCTCCAGGGGGCAGGAAAGATACGCAGTATTTT. Its protein is CASSSPGGRKDTQYF.

Comment on this clone: The identical CDR3 is also encoded by other nucleotide sequences in the sample. The chain joins TRBV30 to TRBJ1-2, with TRBD1 matching 8 bases. V lost 3 bases and J lost 5; bases outside the gene matches: 5. The CDR3 loop spans 13 amino acids. Germline CDR1 is GTSNPN and CDR2 is SVGIG (reference sequence). The chain's CDR3 is CAWRTGGGYGYTF. The CDR3 nucleotides read TGTGCCTGGAGAACAGGGGGAGGGTATGGCTACACCTTC.

This chain joins TRBV7-6 and TRBJ2-1, with a possible D match to TRBD1 (5 bases). The CDR3 spans 15 residues. Trimming pared 0 bases from V and 7 bases from J, leaving 13 bases between. From germline, CDR1 is SGHVS and CDR2 FNYEAQ. The CDR3 bases are TGTGCCAGCAGCTTAGCCACAGGATCAGGGAATGAGCAGTTCTTC. This encodes CASSLATGSGNEQFF. The whole variable domain, remainder taken from reference TRBV7-6 and TRBJ2-1, is GAGVSQSPRYKVTKRGQDVALRCDPISGHVSLYWYRQALGQGPEFLTYFNYEAQQDKSGLPNDRFSAERPEGSISTLTIQRTEQRDSAMYRCASSLATGSGNEQFFGPGTRLTVL.

The V gene is TRBV6-6, the J gene TRBJ1-3, with no clear D. This CDR3 has 15 amino acids. Trimming pared 2 bases from V and 0 bases from J, leaving 8 bases between. Germline V gene data show CDR1 as MNHNY and CDR2 as SVGAGI (reference sequence). DNA for the CDR3: TGTGCCAGCAGTTACGACGGTAGCTCTGGAAACACCATATATTTT. Its protein is CASSYDGSSGNTIYF.

This sequence joins TRBV2 and TRBJ1-6; D gene uncertain. Between the trimmed V and J ends, which lost 5 bases and 9 bases, there was a span of 17 bases. This CDR3 contains 15 residues. Germline CDR1 is SNHLY and CDR2 is FYNNEI. The CDR3 DNA sequence: TGTGCCAGCAGTTCCGGTACGAGATCGGTTTCACCCCTCCACTTT. Translation gives CASSSGTRSVSPLHF.

This rearrangement joins TRBV12-3 or TRBV12-4 to TRBJ1-4; no clear D. V was clipped by 2 bases and J by 7 bases, with 5 bases between them. The CDR3 is 12 residues long. CDR3 region: CASSLWAEKLFF. The CDR3, as DNA: TGTGCCAGCAGTTTATGGGCTGAAAAACTGTTTTTT.